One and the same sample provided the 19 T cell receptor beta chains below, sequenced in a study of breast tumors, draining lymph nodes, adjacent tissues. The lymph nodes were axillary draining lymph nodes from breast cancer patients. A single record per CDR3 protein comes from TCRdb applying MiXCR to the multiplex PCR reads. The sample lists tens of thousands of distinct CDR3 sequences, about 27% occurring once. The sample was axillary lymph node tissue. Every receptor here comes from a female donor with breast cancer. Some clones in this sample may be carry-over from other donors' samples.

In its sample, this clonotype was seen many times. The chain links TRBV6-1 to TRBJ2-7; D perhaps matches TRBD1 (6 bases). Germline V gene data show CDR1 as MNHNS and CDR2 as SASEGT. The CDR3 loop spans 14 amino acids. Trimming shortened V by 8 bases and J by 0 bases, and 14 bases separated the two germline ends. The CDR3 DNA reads TGTGCCAGCGCACAGGGTGGGAGCTCCTACGAGCAGTACTTC. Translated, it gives CASAQGGSSYEQYF.

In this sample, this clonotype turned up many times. In DNA form, the CDR3 reads TGTGCCAGCGCATCGACAGGGTCGGGCTCACCCCTCCACTTT. The encoded protein is CASASTGSGSPLHF. This chain uses TRBV9 with TRBJ1-6; 7 bases fit TRBD1. Per germline, CDR1 SGDLS and CDR2 YYNGEE. The V segment lost 7 bases and the J segment 10 bases; nucleotides outside the gene matches: 11. This CDR3 has 14 amino acids.

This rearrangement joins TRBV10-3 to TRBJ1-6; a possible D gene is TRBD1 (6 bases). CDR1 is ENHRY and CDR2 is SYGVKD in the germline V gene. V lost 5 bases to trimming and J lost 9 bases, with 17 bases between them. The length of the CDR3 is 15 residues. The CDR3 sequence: CAISPWSGVSSPLHF. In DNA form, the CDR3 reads TGTGCCATCAGTCCTTGGTCAGGGGTTAGTTCACCCCTCCACTTT.

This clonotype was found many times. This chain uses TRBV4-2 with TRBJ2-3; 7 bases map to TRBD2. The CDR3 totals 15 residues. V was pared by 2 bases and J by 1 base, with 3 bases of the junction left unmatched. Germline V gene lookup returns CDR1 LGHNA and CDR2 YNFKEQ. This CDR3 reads CASSQRAGGTDTQYF. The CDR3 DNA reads TGTGCCAGCAGCCAACGGGCGGGAGGCACAGATACGCAGTATTTT.

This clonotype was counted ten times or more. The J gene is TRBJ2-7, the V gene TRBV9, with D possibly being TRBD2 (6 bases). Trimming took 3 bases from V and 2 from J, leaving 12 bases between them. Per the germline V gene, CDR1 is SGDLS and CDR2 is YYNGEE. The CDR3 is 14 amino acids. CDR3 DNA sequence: TGTGCCAGCAGCGCGGGGGACGGGCCCTACGAGCAGTACTTC. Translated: CASSAGDGPYEQYF.

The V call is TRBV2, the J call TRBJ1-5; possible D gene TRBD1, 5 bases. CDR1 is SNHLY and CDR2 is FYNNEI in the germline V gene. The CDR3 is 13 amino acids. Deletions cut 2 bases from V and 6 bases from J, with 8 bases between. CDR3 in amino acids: CASSETGPQPQHF. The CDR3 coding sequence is TGTGCCAGCAGTGAAACAGGTCCTCAGCCCCAGCATTTT.

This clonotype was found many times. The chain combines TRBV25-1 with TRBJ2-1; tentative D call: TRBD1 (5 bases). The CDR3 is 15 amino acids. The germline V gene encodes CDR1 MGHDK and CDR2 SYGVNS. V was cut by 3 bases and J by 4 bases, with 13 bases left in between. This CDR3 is CASSESRVVYNEQFF. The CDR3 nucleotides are TGTGCCAGCAGTGAGTCCAGGGTAGTTTACAATGAGCAGTTCTTC.

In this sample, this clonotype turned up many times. The DNA for the CDR3 is TGTGCCATCAGTGGACTAGCGGCGAACACCGGGGAGCTGTTTTTT. As protein: CAISGLAANTGELFF. The gene calls are TRBV10-3 and TRBJ2-2, with 9 nucleotides matching TRBD2. V lost 4 bases to trimming and J lost 0 bases; unmatched junction nucleotides: 0. This CDR3 has 15 amino acids. The germline CDR1 and CDR2 sequences are ENHRY and SYGVKD.

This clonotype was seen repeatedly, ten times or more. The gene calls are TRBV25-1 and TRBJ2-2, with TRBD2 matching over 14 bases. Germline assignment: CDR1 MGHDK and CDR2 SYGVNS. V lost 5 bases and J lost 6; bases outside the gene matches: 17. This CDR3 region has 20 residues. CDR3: CASSPPFSTSGRGKPGELFF. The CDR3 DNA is TGTGCCAGCAGTCCCCCCTTCTCGACTAGCGGGAGGGGAAAGCCCGGGGAGCTGTTTTTT.

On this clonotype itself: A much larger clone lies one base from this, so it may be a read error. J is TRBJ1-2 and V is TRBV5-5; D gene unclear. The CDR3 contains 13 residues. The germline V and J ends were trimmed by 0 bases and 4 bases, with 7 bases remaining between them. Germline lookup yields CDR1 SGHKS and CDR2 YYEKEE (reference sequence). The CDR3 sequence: CASSLDLIYGYTF. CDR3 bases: TGTGCCAGCAGCTTGGATCTAATCTATGGCTACACCTTC.

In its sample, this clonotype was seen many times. CDR3 in amino acids: CSAAETGDFQETQYF. The CDR3 DNA is TGCAGTGCCGCCGAGACAGGGGATTTCCAAGAGACCCAGTACTTC. The genes are TRBV20-1 and TRBJ2-5, with TRBD1 matching over 8 bases. The junction had 10 bases not matched to a gene; V was cut back by 6 bases and J by 1 base. CDR3 length equals 15 residues. Per germline, CDR1 DFQATT and CDR2 SNEGSKA (reference sequence).

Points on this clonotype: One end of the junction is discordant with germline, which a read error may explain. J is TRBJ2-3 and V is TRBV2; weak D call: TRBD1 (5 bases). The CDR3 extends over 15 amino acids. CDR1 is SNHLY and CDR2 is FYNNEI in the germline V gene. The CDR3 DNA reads TGTGCCAGCAGTGAAGGCGGTAAGAGCACAGGTACGCAGTATTTT. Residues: CASSEGGKSTGTQYF.

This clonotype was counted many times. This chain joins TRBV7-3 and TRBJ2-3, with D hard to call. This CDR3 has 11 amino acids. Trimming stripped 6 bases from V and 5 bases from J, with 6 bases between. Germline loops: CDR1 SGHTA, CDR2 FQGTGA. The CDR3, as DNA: TGTGCCAGCAGTCAAGGAGATACGCAGTATTTT. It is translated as CASSQGDTQYF. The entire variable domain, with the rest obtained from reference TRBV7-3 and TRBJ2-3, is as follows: GAGVSQTPSNKVTEKGKYVELRCDPISGHTALYWYRQSLGQGPEFLIYFQGTGAADDSGLPNDRFFAVRPEGSVSTLKIQRTERGDSAVYLCASSQGDTQYFGPGTRLTVL.

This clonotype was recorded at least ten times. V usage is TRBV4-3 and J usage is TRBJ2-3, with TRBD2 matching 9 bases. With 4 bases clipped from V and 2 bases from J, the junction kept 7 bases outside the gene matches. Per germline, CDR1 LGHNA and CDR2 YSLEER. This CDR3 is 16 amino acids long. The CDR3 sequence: CASSPGGGRVTDTQYF. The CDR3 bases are TGCGCCAGCAGCCCGGGCGGCGGGAGGGTCACAGATACGCAGTATTTT.

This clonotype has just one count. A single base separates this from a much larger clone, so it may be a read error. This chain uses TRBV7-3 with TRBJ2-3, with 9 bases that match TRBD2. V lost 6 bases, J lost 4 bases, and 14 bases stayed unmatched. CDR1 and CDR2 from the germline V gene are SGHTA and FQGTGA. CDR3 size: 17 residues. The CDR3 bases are TGTGCCAGCAGTTACCCTGGTAGCGGGGGCCCCGCAGATACGCAGTATTTT. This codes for CASSYPGSGGPADTQYF.

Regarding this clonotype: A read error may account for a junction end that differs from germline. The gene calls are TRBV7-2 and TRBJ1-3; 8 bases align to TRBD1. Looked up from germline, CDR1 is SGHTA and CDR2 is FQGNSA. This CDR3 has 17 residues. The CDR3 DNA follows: TGTGCCAGCAGCTTAGCGGGGACAGGCCTCTCTGGAAACCCCATATATTTT. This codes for CASSLAGTGLSGNPIYF. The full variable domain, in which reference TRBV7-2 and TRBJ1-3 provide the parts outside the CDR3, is GAGVSQSPSNKVTEKGKDVELRCDPISGHTALYWYRQSLGQGLEFLIYFQGNSAPDKSGLPSDRFSAERTGGSVSTLTIQRTQQEDSAVYLCASSLAGTGLSGNPIYFGEGSWLTVV.

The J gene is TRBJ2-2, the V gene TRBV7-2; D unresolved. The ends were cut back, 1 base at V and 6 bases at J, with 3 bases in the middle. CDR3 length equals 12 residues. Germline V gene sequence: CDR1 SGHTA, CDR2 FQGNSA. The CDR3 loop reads CASSLGSGELFF. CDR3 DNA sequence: TGTGCCAGCAGCTTAGGGTCCGGGGAGCTGTTTTTT.

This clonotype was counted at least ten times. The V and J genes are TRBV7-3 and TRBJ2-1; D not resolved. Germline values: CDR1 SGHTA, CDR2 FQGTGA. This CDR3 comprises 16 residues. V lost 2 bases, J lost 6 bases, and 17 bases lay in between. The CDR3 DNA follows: TGTGCCAGCAGCTTAGACCTCGGCGGTAGCAGCAATGAGCAGTTCTTC. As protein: CASSLDLGGSSNEQFF.

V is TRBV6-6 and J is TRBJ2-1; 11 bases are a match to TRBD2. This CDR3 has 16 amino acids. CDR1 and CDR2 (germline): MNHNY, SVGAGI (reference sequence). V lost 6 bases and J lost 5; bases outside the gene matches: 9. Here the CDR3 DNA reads TGTGCCAGCAGCCCCTTTGGTAGCGGGGGGGACAATGAGCAGTTCTTC. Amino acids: CASSPFGSGGDNEQFF.